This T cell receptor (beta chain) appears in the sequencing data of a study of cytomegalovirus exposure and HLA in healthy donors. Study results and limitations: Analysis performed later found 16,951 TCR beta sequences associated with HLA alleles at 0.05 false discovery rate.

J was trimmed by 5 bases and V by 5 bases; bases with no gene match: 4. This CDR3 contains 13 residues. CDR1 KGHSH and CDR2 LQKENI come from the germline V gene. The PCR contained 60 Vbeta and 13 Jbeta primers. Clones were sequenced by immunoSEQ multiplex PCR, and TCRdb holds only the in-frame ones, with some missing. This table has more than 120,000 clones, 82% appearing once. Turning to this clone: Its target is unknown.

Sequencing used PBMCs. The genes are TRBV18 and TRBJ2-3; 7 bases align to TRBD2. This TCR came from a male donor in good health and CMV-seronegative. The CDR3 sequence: CASSAGVLDTQYF. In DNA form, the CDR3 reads TGTGCCAGCTCAGCGGGAGTGTTAGATACGCAGTATTTT.